These T cell receptor beta chains were read from a single sample in a study of somatic mutations in cytotoxic T cells in rheumatoid arthritis. The data were produced by immunoSEQ multiplex PCR, yet TCRdb's version contains in-frame clones alone and is incomplete. This sample has roughly 18,000 clones, with about four fifths found just once. The sequenced sample consisted of CD8+ T cells sorted from blood. The receptor source for this set is a man in his late teens or twenties with rheumatoid arthritis. CDR3s include the opening cysteine and the closing phenylalanine or tryptophan. The D gene is left open where the match is weak. Only some rows state a clone size, as once, few, many or a class for expanded clones.

CASSIGGGSSDTQYF | TGTGCCAGCAGCATTGGGGGGGGGTCATCAGATACGCAGTATTTT | TRBD2 | TRBV7-2 | - | TRBJ2-3
CASKRGYTEAFF | TGTGCCAGTAAGAGGGGCTACACTGAAGCTTTCTTT | - | TRBV19 | - | TRBJ1-1
CASSEVSYSLVF | TGTGCCAGCAGTGAAGTCTCGTACTCCTTAGTCTTC | - | TRBV2 | once | TRBJ1-2
CASSIGGGSEQYF | TGTGCCAGTAGTATCGGGGGAGGGTCCGAGCAGTACTTC | TRBD2 | TRBV19 | - | TRBJ2-7
CASSLFWTGMDGYTF | TGTGCCAGCAGTTTATTTTGGACAGGGATGGATGGCTACACCTTC | TRBD1 | TRBV27 | - | TRBJ1-2
CASSPGQGIEKLFF | TGTGCCAGTAGTCCTGGACAGGGTATAGAAAAACTGTTTTTT | TRBD1 | TRBV19 | - | TRBJ1-4
CASSSSKGFNSPLHF | TGTGCCAGCAGCTCCAGCAAGGGGTTTAATTCACCCCTCCACTTT | - | TRBV6-6 | - | TRBJ1-6
CASSGDRLNTEAFF | TGTGCCAGCAGTGGGGACAGGCTGAACACTGAAGCTTTCTTT | TRBD1 | TRBV6-1 | - | TRBJ1-1
CASSAQGLLADTQYF | TGTGCCAGCAGCGCTCAAGGACTACTGGCAGATACGCAGTATTTT | - | TRBV28 | - | TRBJ2-3
CASSQEPGDTGELFF | TGCGCCAGCAGCCAAGAGCCCGGGGACACCGGGGAGCTGTTTTTT | - | TRBV4-1 | - | TRBJ2-2
CSVVLAVGHEQYF | TGCAGCGTTGTACTGGCGGTGGGCCACGAGCAGTACTTC | - | TRBV29-1 | - | TRBJ2-7
CASSSSLWGNTDTQYF | TGTGCCAGCAGTTCCTCCTTATGGGGAAACACAGATACGCAGTATTTT | - | TRBV6-5 | - | TRBJ2-3
CASSLRTDGNSPLHF | TGTGCCAGCAGCTTACGGACAGACGGAAATTCACCCCTCCACTTT | - | TRBV7-6 | - | TRBJ1-6
CASSVTWTGVDEQYF | TGTGCCAGCAGCGTCACCTGGACAGGGGTGGATGAGCAGTACTTC | TRBD1 | TRBV5-6 | - | TRBJ2-7
CASSAPTAFESPPYEQYF | TGTGCCAGCAGTGCCCCCACCGCATTCGAATCCCCCCCCTACGAGCAGTACTTC | - | TRBV6-4 | - | TRBJ2-7
CASSPSPRAHETQYF | TGTGCCAGCAGTCCCAGCCCCAGGGCCCACGAGACCCAGTACTTC | - | TRBV6-5 | - | TRBJ2-5
CASSFAAYGYTF | TGTGCCAGCAGTTTTGCGGCCTATGGCTACACCTTC | - | TRBV28 | - | TRBJ1-2
CASSVAGTVHEKLFF | TGTGCCAGCAGCGTAGCAGGGACGGTCCATGAAAAACTGTTTTTT | - | TRBV9 | - | TRBJ1-4
CASNGVSGARTDTQYF | TGTGCCAGCAATGGGGTTAGCGGGGCTCGCACAGATACGCAGTATTTT | TRBD2 | TRBV28 | - | TRBJ2-3
CASSPLAGTEFEQYF | TGTGCCAGCAGTCCGCTGGCCGGGACAGAGTTCGAGCAGTACTTC | TRBD1 | TRBV28 | - | TRBJ2-7
CASSENRDSNTGELFF | TGTGCCAGCAGCGAGAACCGGGACAGCAACACCGGGGAGCTGTTTTTT | TRBD1 | TRBV11-1 | - | TRBJ2-2
CASSQEALTNEKLFF | TGCGCCAGCAGCCAAGAAGCGTTAACTAATGAAAAACTGTTTTTT | - | TRBV4-1 | - | TRBJ1-4
CASSLDSMNTEAFF | TGTGCCAGCAGCTTGGACAGTATGAACACTGAAGCTTTCTTT | - | TRBV7-9 | - | TRBJ1-1
CASSLHPANTEAFF | TGTGCCAGCAGTTTGCATCCGGCGAACACTGAAGCTTTCTTT | - | TRBV7-2 | - | TRBJ1-1
CAWNRGVTSSYEQYF | TGTGCCTGGAACCGGGGGGTAACCTCTTCCTACGAGCAGTACTTC | TRBD2 | TRBV30 | few | TRBJ2-7
CASSIPRDRANTEAFF | TGTGCCAGTAGTATACCCCGTGACAGGGCGAACACTGAAGCTTTCTTT | TRBD1 | TRBV19 | - | TRBJ1-1
CASSFFRDSTDTQYF | TGTGCCAGCAGTTTCTTCCGAGACAGCACAGATACGCAGTATTTT | - | TRBV28 | - | TRBJ2-3
CASSLFLEMNTEAFF | TGCGCCAGCAGCCTATTTTTGGAGATGAACACTGAAGCTTTCTTT | - | TRBV4-1 | - | TRBJ1-1
CASSDLTSGLLETQYF | TGTGCCTCCTCGGACCTGACTAGCGGCCTTTTGGAGACCCAGTACTTC | TRBD2 | TRBV9 | - | TRBJ2-5
CASSRGVEQFF | TGTGCCAGCAGCAGGGGGGTTGAGCAGTTCTTC | - | TRBV9 | - | TRBJ2-1
CASSLEVTPNTEAFF | TGTGCCAGCAGCTTAGAAGTCACCCCGAACACTGAAGCTTTCTTT | - | TRBV11-2 | - | TRBJ1-1
CASSLSPYSGEAFF | TGTGCCAGCAGCTTATCCCCTTACAGTGGTGAAGCTTTCTTT | - | TRBV11-2 | - | TRBJ1-1
CASTIGWGSGSYNEQFF | TGTGCCAGTACCATAGGTTGGGGTTCGGGCTCCTACAATGAGCAGTTCTTC | - | TRBV19 | - | TRBJ2-1
CASSEWAGGMSSYEQYF | TGTGCCAGCAGTGAATGGGCAGGGGGCATGAGCTCCTACGAGCAGTACTTC | TRBD1 | TRBV6-1 | - | TRBJ2-7
CASSLGTEAFF | TGTGCCAGCAGTCTCGGAACTGAAGCTTTCTTT | - | TRBV27 | - | TRBJ1-1
CAWGSGQGGEKLFF | TGTGCCTGGGGTTCAGGACAGGGCGGGGAAAAACTGTTTTTT | TRBD1 | TRBV30 | - | TRBJ1-4
CAWTPENTEAFF | TGTGCCTGGACCCCAGAGAACACTGAAGCTTTCTTT | - | TRBV30 | - | TRBJ1-1